This TCR beta chain was sequenced in a study of blood T cell repertoires in COVID-19. In the study overall: COVID-19 samples collected from the United States, Italy and Spain covered acute and convalescent phases.

Each participant's cohort was designated according to participant-reported clinical history. Two negative PCRs, clearance, or symptom resolution characterized the recovered Cohort 3 donors. Per the study methods: Reference gene primer amplification in the assay estimated nucleated cell counts. Produced via immunoSEQ multiplex PCR; TCRdb's table is partial and in-frame only. V, J and clone size are those of that table, while D and trimming were read from the DNA. This repertoire shows about 470,000 clones, about nine tenths found once; its top ten account for roughly 0.72%. This clone was picked up one time. Germline lookup yields CDR1 SGHTA and CDR2 FQGNSA. V was pared by 8 bases and J by 4 bases, with 20 bases between. The length of the CDR3 is 15 residues.

This TCR derives from a woman younger than 30 who had recovered from COVID-19. The source material was PBMCs or T cells enriched from blood (not recorded which). The rearrangement joins TRBV7-2 to TRBJ1-1; TRBD1 is a possible D gene (6 bases). The CDR3 is CASSTQGTSGTEAFF. The DNA of the CDR3 is TGTGCCAGCTCAACCCAGGGGACCTCTGGCACTGAAGCTTTCTTT.